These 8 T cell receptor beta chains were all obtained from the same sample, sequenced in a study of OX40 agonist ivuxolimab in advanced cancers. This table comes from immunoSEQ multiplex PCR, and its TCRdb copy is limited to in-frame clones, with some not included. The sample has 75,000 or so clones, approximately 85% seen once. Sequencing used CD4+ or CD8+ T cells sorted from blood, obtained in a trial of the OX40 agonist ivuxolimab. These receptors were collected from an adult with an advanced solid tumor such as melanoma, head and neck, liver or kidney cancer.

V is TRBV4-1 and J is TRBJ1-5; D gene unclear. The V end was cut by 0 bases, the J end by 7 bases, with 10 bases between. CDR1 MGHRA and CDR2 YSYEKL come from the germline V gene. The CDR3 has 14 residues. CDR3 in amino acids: CASSQDSSFQPQHF. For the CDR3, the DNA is TGCGCCAGCAGCCAAGACAGCTCCTTCCAGCCCCAGCATTTT.

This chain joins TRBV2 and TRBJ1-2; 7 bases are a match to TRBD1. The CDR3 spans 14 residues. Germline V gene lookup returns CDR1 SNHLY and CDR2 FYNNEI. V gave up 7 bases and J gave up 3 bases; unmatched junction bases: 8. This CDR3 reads CASKVRQGDYGYTF. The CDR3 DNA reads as TGTGCCAGCAAAGTCAGACAGGGAGACTATGGCTACACCTTC.

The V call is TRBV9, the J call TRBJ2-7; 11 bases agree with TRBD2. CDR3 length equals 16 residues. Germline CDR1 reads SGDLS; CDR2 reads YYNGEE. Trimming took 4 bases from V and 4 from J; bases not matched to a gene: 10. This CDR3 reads CASSPSTSGSQYEQYF. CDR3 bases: TGTGCCAGCAGCCCGTCAACTAGCGGGAGTCAGTACGAGCAGTACTTC.

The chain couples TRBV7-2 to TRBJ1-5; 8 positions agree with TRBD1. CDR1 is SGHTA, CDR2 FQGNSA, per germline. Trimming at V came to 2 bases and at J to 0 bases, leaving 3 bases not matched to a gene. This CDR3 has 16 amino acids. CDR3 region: CASSLWGQVSNQPQHF. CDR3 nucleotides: TGTGCCAGCAGCTTATGGGGACAGGTTAGCAATCAGCCCCAGCATTTT. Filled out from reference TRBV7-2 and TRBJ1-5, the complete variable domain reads GAGVSQSPSNKVTEKGKDVELRCDPISGHTALYWYRQSLGQGLEFLIYFQGNSAPDKSGLPSDRFSAERTGGSVSTLTIQRTQQEDSAVYLCASSLWGQVSNQPQHFGDGTRLSIL.

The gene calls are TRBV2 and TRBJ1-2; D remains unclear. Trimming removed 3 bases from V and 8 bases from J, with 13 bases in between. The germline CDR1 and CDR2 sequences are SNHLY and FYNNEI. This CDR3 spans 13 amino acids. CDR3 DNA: TGTGCCAGCAGTGAGGACGTGGGCGACGGCTACACCTTC. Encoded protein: CASSEDVGDGYTF.

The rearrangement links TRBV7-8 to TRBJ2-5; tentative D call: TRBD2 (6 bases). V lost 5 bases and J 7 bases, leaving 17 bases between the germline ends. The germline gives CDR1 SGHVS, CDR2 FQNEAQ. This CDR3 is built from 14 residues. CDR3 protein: CASSPRLGARTQYF. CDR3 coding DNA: TGTGCCAGCAGCCCCAGACTAGGCGCAAGGACCCAGTACTTC.

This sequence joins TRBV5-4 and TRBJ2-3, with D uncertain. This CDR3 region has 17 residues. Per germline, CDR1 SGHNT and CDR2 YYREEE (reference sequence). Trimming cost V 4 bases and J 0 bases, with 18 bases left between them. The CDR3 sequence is CASSPLSRSRSTDTQYF. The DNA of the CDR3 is TGTGCCAGCAGCCCCCTCAGTCGGTCCCGGAGCACAGATACGCAGTATTTT.

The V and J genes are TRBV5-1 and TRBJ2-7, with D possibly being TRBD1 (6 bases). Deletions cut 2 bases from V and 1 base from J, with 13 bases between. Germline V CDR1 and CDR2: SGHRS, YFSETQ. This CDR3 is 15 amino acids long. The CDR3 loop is CASSFDRRSSYEQYF. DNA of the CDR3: TGCGCCAGCAGCTTCGACAGGAGATCTTCCTACGAGCAGTACTTC.